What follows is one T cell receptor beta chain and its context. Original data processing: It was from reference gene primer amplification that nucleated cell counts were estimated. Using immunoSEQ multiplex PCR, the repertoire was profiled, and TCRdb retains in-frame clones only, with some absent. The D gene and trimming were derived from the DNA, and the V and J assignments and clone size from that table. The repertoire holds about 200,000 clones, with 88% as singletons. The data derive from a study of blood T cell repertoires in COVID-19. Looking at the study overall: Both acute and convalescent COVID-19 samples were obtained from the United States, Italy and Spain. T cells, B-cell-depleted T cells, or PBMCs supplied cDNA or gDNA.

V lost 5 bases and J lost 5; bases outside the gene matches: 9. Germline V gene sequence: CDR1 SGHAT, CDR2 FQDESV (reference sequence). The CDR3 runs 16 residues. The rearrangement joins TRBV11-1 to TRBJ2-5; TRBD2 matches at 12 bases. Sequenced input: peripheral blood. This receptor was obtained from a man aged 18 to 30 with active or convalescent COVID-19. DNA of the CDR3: TGTGCCAGCAGCAATCGACTAGCGGGAGTAACGGAGACCCAGTACTTC. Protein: CASSNRLAGVTETQYF.